This TCR beta chain comes out of a study of blood T cell repertoires in COVID-19. Across the study: In each case, the material was cDNA or gDNA derived from T cells, B-cell-depleted T cells, or PBMCs.

V was cut by 2 bases and J by 6 bases, with 6 bases left in between. Per the germline V gene, CDR1 is LGHDT and CDR2 is YNNKEL (reference sequence). This CDR3 contains 12 residues. This clone was seen a single time. In the original workflow: Reference gene primer amplification gave nucleated cell count estimates. Method: immunoSEQ multiplex PCR; TCRdb's copy keeps in-frame clones and lacks some. V, J and clone size were drawn from that table, and D and trimming were deduced from the DNA. The sample lists about 75,000 clones; around 90% were seen once. The chain has TRBV3-1 (or the pseudogene TRBV3-2) and TRBJ2-3; D call uncertain. Sequencing was carried out using peripheral blood. This TCR was sampled from a human donor in a cohort sampled during active COVID-19. The DNA of the CDR3 is TGTGCCAGCAGCCAACTAGTGGATACGCAGTATTTT. It yields the protein CASSQLVDTQYF.